A selection of T cell receptor beta chains follows, all from one sample in a study of blood T cell repertoires in COVID-19. Profiling relied on immunoSEQ multiplex PCR, and the TCRdb table lists in-frame clones only, not all of them. The data contain 230,000 or so clones, about 88% of them singletons. The sequenced material came from peripheral blood. These receptors all stem from a man aged 40-55 years with active or convalescent COVID-19. CDR3s include the opening cysteine and the closing phenylalanine or tryptophan. A D gene is named only where the DNA matches it firmly. Clone sizes are given selectively: once, few, many, or a class where the clone is expanded.

J	size	V	D	DNA	CDR3
TRBJ2-7	.	TRBV5-4	.	TGTGCCAGCAGCTTCACAGGGCGATCCTCCTACGAGCAGTACTTC	CASSFTGRSSYEQYF
TRBJ2-5	.	TRBV24-1	TRBD1	TGTGCCACCAGTGCACAGGGGGCCTATGGGGAGACCCAGTACTTC	CATSAQGAYGETQYF
TRBJ2-5	few	TRBV12-3/TRBV12-4	.	TGTGCCAGCAGTTTCCATGCCGCGGATGCCCAGTACTTC	CASSFHAADAQYF
TRBJ2-3	.	TRBV27	.	TGTGCCAGCAGCTTCCTATTGGGCTACACAGATACGCAGTATTTT	CASSFLLGYTDTQYF
TRBJ1-2	.	TRBV5-1	TRBD1	TGCGCCAGCAGCCCCGGGACAGCAACTACCTATGGCTACACCTTC	CASSPGTATTYGYTF
TRBJ2-7	.	TRBV28	TRBD2	TGTGCCAGCAGTTTAATCGGCGGGAGAAAGTACGAGCAGTACTTC	CASSLIGGRKYEQYF
TRBJ1-4	.	TRBV4-1	.	TGCGCCAGCAGCCAGGACTCGCGACAGGCCCAGAATGAAAAACTGTTTTTT	CASSQDSRQAQNEKLFF
TRBJ1-1	few	TRBV7-9	.	TGTGCCAGCAGACCTCCGACAGGCGCAAGTATGAAAGGCACTGAAGCTTTCTTT	CASRPPTGASMKGTEAFF
TRBJ2-2	.	TRBV7-9	TRBD2	TGTGCCAGCAGCTCGACTAGCTCTGCCGGGGAGCTGTTTTTT	CASSSTSSAGELFF
TRBJ1-2	.	TRBV27	.	TGTGCCAGCAGTTTCGCCCATCGACAGCGTTTCTATGGCTACACCTTC	CASSFAHRQRFYGYTF
TRBJ2-7	once	TRBV7-3	TRBD2	TGTGCCAGCAGCTTATTAGCGGGAGACGAGCAGTACTTC	CASSLLAGDEQYF
TRBJ1-5	.	TRBV2	TRBD1	TGTGCCAGCAGTGCGTGGGACAGGGGCAATCAGCCCCAGCATTTT	CASSAWDRGNQPQHF
TRBJ2-7	.	TRBV9	TRBD2	TGTGCCAGCAGCGTAGGGGGAGGGGTCTCCTACGAGCAGTACTTC	CASSVGGGVSYEQYF
TRBJ1-1	.	TRBV28	.	TGTGCCAGCAGTTCCTCTAGGACACTCGGAACTATGTTAGCTTTCTTT	CASSSSRTLGTMLAFF
TRBJ1-1	.	TRBV2	TRBD1	TGTGCCAGCAGTGGGATGACAGGGGACACTGAAGCTTTCTTT	CASSGMTGDTEAFF
TRBJ2-7	.	TRBV19	TRBD1	TGTGCCAGTAGTTCCGGACAGGGGGCAGGGTACGAGCAGTACTTC	CASSSGQGAGYEQYF
TRBJ1-1	.	TRBV30	.	TGTGCCTGGAGTCGCAGGATGAACACTGAAGCTTTCTTT	CAWSRRMNTEAFF
TRBJ2-5	.	TRBV27	TRBD2	TGTGCCAGCTGTTTTGGGGTAGCGGGAGGGCGGGAGACCCAGTACTTC	CASCFGVAGGRETQYF
TRBJ2-1	.	TRBV19	TRBD1	TGTGCCAGTAAAATGACGGGGACAGGTTACAATGAGCAGTTCTTC	CASKMTGTGYNEQFF
TRBJ2-7	.	TRBV19	.	TGTGCCAGTAGTCGGGTCTACAGGTACGAGCAGTACTTC	CASSRVYRYEQYF
TRBJ2-7	.	TRBV5-4	TRBD2	TGTGCCAGCAGTTTTCGGGGGGGCGGTGGGGAGCAGTACTTC	CASSFRGGGGEQYF
TRBJ2-7	.	TRBV28	TRBD1	TGTGCCAGCAGTTTCAGATACAGGGGGTCGGTGGACGAGCAGTACTTC	CASSFRYRGSVDEQYF
TRBJ2-7	.	TRBV5-1	.	TGCGCCAGCAGCTTGGGCGGATCCCCCTACGAGCAGTACTTC	CASSLGGSPYEQYF
TRBJ1-4	once	TRBV5-1	.	TGCGCCAGCAGCTTGGGGCGGATGCCATTTAATGAAAAACTGTTTTTT	CASSLGRMPFNEKLFF
TRBJ1-2	once	TRBV4-1	.	TGCGCCAGCAGCCAAGTACAGGGAACTAGGGGCTACACCTTC	CASSQVQGTRGYTF
TRBJ2-4	.	TRBV29-1	TRBD1	TGCAGCGTTGAAGAAGGGGGCGGCATTCAGTACTTC	CSVEEGGGIQYF
TRBJ2-1	.	TRBV10-3	TRBD2	TGTGCCATCAGCCCCCCGACTAGCGTCTCCTACAATGAGCAGTTCTTC	CAISPPTSVSYNEQFF
TRBJ2-2	many	TRBV24-1	.	TGTGCCACCAGTGATTTGCAAGGTGGGCCCCGAGGGACCGGGGAGCTGTTTTTT	CATSDLQGGPRGTGELFF
TRBJ2-5	.	TRBV5-1	TRBD2	TGCGCCAGCAGCCTGGGACTAGCGGGGCAAGAGACCCAGTACTTC	CASSLGLAGQETQYF
TRBJ1-2	few	TRBV5-4	TRBD1	TGTGCCAGCAGCACCCTCGACAGGGCTGGTGGCTACACCTTC	CASSTLDRAGGYTF
TRBJ1-5	.	TRBV28	TRBD1	TGTGCCAGCAGACCCGGGACAGGACTGGTCCCCCAGCATTTT	CASRPGTGLVPQHF
TRBJ1-1	.	TRBV9	.	TGTGCCAGCAGCCCGGATGGACACCGGAACACTGAAGCTTTCTTT	CASSPDGHRNTEAFF
TRBJ1-2	.	TRBV7-3	TRBD1	TGTGCCAGCAGCTTGACAGGGGGGCCTGGTGGCTACACCTTC	CASSLTGGPGGYTF
TRBJ2-3	.	TRBV5-4	TRBD1	TGTGCCAGCAGCTTGGTACAGGGGGCGCTGGCAGATACGCAGTATTTT	CASSLVQGALADTQYF
TRBJ1-3	.	TRBV19	.	TGTGCCAGTAGTCCCTTTGTAGGGGCCTCTGGAAACACCATATATTTT	CASSPFVGASGNTIYF
TRBJ1-5	.	TRBV18	.	TGTGCCAGCTCACCGAGAGGGCTTGAGCCCCAGCATTTT	CASSPRGLEPQHF
TRBJ1-1	.	TRBV5-1	.	TGCGCCAGCAGCTGGGGCGGGGTTGCGGACACTGAAGCTTTCTTT	CASSWGGVADTEAFF
TRBJ1-5	.	TRBV5-4	.	TGTGCCAGCAGCCTTGATGGGGGCCGAGATCAGCCCCAGCATTTT	CASSLDGGRDQPQHF
TRBJ2-3	.	TRBV5-1	.	TGCGCCAGCAGCTTGGGGAGCGTGGCAGCTAGCACAGATACGCAGTATTTT	CASSLGSVAASTDTQYF
TRBJ2-7	.	TRBV28	.	TGTGCCAGCAGTTTATTCCAGGTCTCCTACGAGCAGTACTTC	CASSLFQVSYEQYF
TRBJ2-5	.	TRBV5-1	TRBD1	TGCGCCAGCAGCGCCGGGACAGTCCAAGAGACCCAGTACTTC	CASSAGTVQETQYF
TRBJ1-3	.	TRBV4-2	TRBD1	TGTGCCAGCAGCCAAGTGGGACAGTTCTCTGGAAACACCATATATTTT	CASSQVGQFSGNTIYF
TRBJ2-5	few	TRBV11-2	.	TGTGCCAGCAGCTTAGCGCGGGGAGGTATTGCGGAGACCCAGTACTTC	CASSLARGGIAETQYF
TRBJ2-2	.	TRBV19	TRBD1	TGTGCCAGTAGTATAGGGGACAGAGACACCGGGGAGCTGTTTTTT	CASSIGDRDTGELFF
TRBJ2-1	.	TRBV7-3	TRBD2	TGTGCCAGCAGCTACCGACTAGCGAATGAGCAGTTCTTC	CASSYRLANEQFF